The T cell receptor (beta chain) under discussion was sequenced for a study of cytotoxic CD8 clonotypes in ibrutinib-treated CLL. Background on the study: Responses: some 25 partial, 2 complete; after median roughly 63 months, around 14 stayed remitted, roughly 12 progressed. When averaged across all of the samples, the counts came to 255,043 productive templates and 94,082 productive rearrangements.

The targeted sequencing depth was 1 in 200,000 to 1 in 1 million T cells. Libraries were prepared by immunoSEQ multiplex PCR; TCRdb keeps only in-frame clonotypes and omits some of them. Of about 35,000 clones listed, about 64% are singletons. Per the germline V gene, CDR1 is SGHRS and CDR2 is YFSETQ. CDR3 size: 13 residues. V trimming: 4 bases; J trimming: 6 bases; junction bases outside the gene matches: 6. Study outcomes and limitations: Clonality showed a rise at ibrutinib response that reversed toward baseline at progression.

This clone was observed a single time. The antigen remains undetermined. V is TRBV5-1 and J is TRBJ1-2; 7 nucleotides agree with TRBD1. The source of this sequence is a human donor with chronic lymphocytic leukemia. This sample comprised PBMCs, obtained at disease progression, from a patient treated with ibrutinib. The CDR3 loop is CASSRQGWDGYTF. DNA for the CDR3: TGCGCCAGCAGCCGACAGGGCTGGGATGGCTACACCTTC.